This TCR beta chain was captured by sequencing in a study of cytomegalovirus exposure and HLA in healthy donors (dated by TCRdb to about 2017). General notes on the study: An earlier analysis of fewer than 750 of the donors reported 276 Gb of sequence data and some 110 million unique TCR beta sequences obtained from around 170 million T cells. The number of typed donors differed by locus: about 620-640 for A, B, C, DRB1 and DQB1; 500 to 550 for DQA1; some 590 for DPA1; and some 450 for DPB1. An early release that covered about 600 HLA-typed donors contained approximately 320 gigabases of sequencing data and 85 million to 100 million unique TCR sequences. In an earlier analysis of about 590 of the donors, high-throughput TCR beta sequencing was used to judge whether each TCR beta V gene segment behaved as functional or pseudogenic. In the later analysis, no new phenotypic data were used to find candidate immune exposures; instead, reliance was placed on TCR beta sequences and their occurrence across donors. Of the roughly 400 genotyped donors, over 70% fell in the genetic ancestry cluster associated with self-reported Caucasian donors. A later analysis re-analyzed previously published TCR beta repertoires from 660 or so donors and added high-resolution HLA genotyping to study TCR occurrence patterns. HLA typing included class I and class II loci at four-digit resolution. Genome-wide SNP genotypes for about 65% of the roughly 670 donors were used in a later genetic analysis, which treated that subset as a discovery cohort. To predict cytomegalovirus infection status, the study combined high-throughput TCR immunosequencing, statistical association of individual TCRs with disease status, and machine learning. Because of strong linkage in the cohort, roughly five DR-DQ haplotypes were treated as single units for association and clustering. The study used immunosequencing to profile the T cell repertoires of 600 to 850 subjects and linked those repertoires to cytomegalovirus serostatus. Every repertoire in the discovery cohort had been generated on one and the same sequencing platform. On average, around 240,000 unique TCR beta nucleotide sequences were sequenced per donor among 398 genotyped donors of the cohort, with around 19% of those sequences being non-productive. The study aimed to test whether signatures of past pathogen exposure could be identified by cataloging public T cell receptors. Along with the approximately 700-subject first cohort, a separate validation cohort of 120 different subjects was used. Donor age, sex, ethnicity and CMV serostatus were compiled alongside the repertoire data.

In total, approximately 610 healthy bone marrow donors made up the cohort. All cohort members were sampled while nominally healthy, although unrecorded immune exposures were likely present. The donor was CMV seronegative and belonged to the group of over 300 seronegative cohort members. Each donor provided a peripheral blood sample, and peripheral blood mononuclear cells were used for TCR beta sequencing. The Qiagen DNeasy Blood Extraction Kit was used to extract genomic DNA from the blood cell samples. The germline V gene gives CDR1 as KGHSH and CDR2 as LQKENI. V trim: 6 bases; J trim: 1 base; unmatched bases: 21. From the cysteine through the phenylalanine, the CDR3 covers 20 amino acids. Just the 60-base CDR3 DNA is kept, in frame starting at base 1. Library preparation was by the immunoSEQ multiplex PCR assay. A mixture of 60 forward primers for TCR Vbeta segments and 13 reverse primers for TCR Jbeta segments was used in the multiplex PCR. The CDR3 region of rearranged TCR beta genes was amplified from genomic DNA with a multiplex PCR assay. The Illumina HiSeq System was used to sequence the amplified TCR beta libraries as 87-base-pair reads. For the original study's pipeline: Across the 670 or so repertoires, a later analysis counted around 80 million unique TCR beta chains, around 10 million of which were shared by at least two donors. To remove PCR and sequencing errors, raw reads were error-corrected and collapsed into unique sequences using a nearest-neighbor algorithm that merged closely related sequences. CDR3 sequences were aligned to IMGT reference sequences to assign V, D and J gene segments. For a sequence to be retained, a match of at least six nucleotides to both a V gene segment and a J gene segment was required. Rearrangements were classified as productive when the CDR3 lacked stop codons and remained in frame with V and J, and all other rearrangements were classified as non-productive. CDR3 was defined by IMGT convention, running from the second conserved V-encoded cysteine to the conserved J-encoded phenylalanine. The earlier analysis of about 610 of the donors excluded sequences that lacked an unambiguous match to a single V gene segment. In an earlier analysis of more than 500 of the donors, a V segment was called functional when productive rearrangements were above 56.7%, and segregating when the standard deviation between donors exceeded 5%. A statistical classification framework was built for diagnosing cytomegalovirus status from the catalog of TCR beta chain sequences. V and J gene assignment, in a later analysis, came from comparing TCR nucleotide sequences with IMGT/GENE-DB human TR gene sequences. In a later analysis, CDR3 sequences and most-parsimonious VDJ recombination scenarios were assigned using the TCRdist pipeline. In a later analysis, each TCR beta chain was defined by its CDR3 amino acid sequence together with its V-gene family, and reads without a unique V-gene family were excluded. In a later analysis, nearly 600 highly shared, low-generation-probability nucleotide sequences were removed to address suspected cross-contamination and a sequencing artifact. A later analysis calculated a clonal expansion index for each public chain from normalized within-repertoire ranks of inferred template counts. In a later analysis, generation probabilities were computed with a VDJ recombination model fitted to out-of-frame rearrangements, and the resulting probabilities were checked against IGoR. Hypergeometric tests were used in a later analysis to score TCR-TCR, TCR-HLA and TCR-CMV co-occurrence, with a repertoire-size bias correction applied to the TCR pairs. In a later analysis, false discovery rates were estimated by permuting HLA or CMV assignments 20 times. In a later analysis, co-occurring TCRs were grouped using DBSCAN, and TCRdist sequence similarity was added for clustering within HLA-allele-positive subsets. For co-occurrence clustering, repertoires with fewer than 30,000 or more than 120,000 public chains were excluded, along with about five repertoires with anomalous nucleotide sharing. The immuneACCESS repertoire file appears here via TCRdb, limited to in-frame rearrangements. These files lack a portion of the clones; in checked studies, under half of the deficit traces to unresolved V genes, and the cause of the others is not known. D and trimming were read from the DNA, whereas the V and J calls and clone size are those reported in that table. The sample contains approximately 180,000 clones, 85% to 90% of them found a single time. Approximately 1.7% of the sample goes to the ten largest clones.

As regards this clone: Its antigen specificity is not known. Base qualities are not at hand, and no much larger clone is one base apart.

Broad study findings and their caveats: Compared with equally common non-associated chains, HLA-associated TCR beta chains in a later analysis were more clonally expanded and had lower generation probabilities. Assigning TCR associations to individual alleles was difficult when HLA alleles, especially DR and DQ, strongly co-occurred. In a later analysis, several top co-occurrence clusters were reported to appear linked to parvovirus B19, influenza, CMV and Epstein-Barr virus. A further reported finding was that TCR beta sequences accurately predicted the HLA-A and HLA-B alleles for most subjects in the first cohort. Some IMGT-functional V segments, including TRBV6-2 and TRBV6-3, could not be told apart with the 87-base-pair reads, so those segments were excluded. A later analysis associated some 17,000 TCR beta sequences with specific HLA alleles at a false discovery rate of 0.05. The classifier was reported to diagnose cytomegalovirus status with high specificity and sensitivity in both the original and validation cohorts. In a later analysis, the rate of TCR association differed among HLA loci, with DRB1 alleles having the most associated TCRs and HLA-C alleles having the fewest. The sequencing pipeline was judged likely to have produced a cluster of highly shared sequence variants as a technical artifact. Because HLA typing was unavailable for some donors at each locus, only the typed subset was used in association tests. For the cohort, immune exposure information was limited to CMV serostatus. According to the authors, the approach could potentially be generalized to other disease states and immunological phenotypes. Because counts were too low, 15 to 20 rarely observed V segments, including chromosome 9 orphons, were excluded from the earlier analysis of fewer than 650 of the donors. According to a later genetic analysis, donors in an Asian-associated ancestry cluster had fewer N-insertions in productive TCRs than the approximately 710-donor mean. In the study, around 150 TCR beta chains were listed as associated with cytomegalovirus. Linkage disequilibrium might explain the correlated functional status among segregating V segments, but an unknown experimental factor could not be excluded. An association between a missense DCLRE1C variant and V-gene and J-gene trimming of TCR beta chains was found in a later genetic analysis and replicated in an independent cohort. A later analysis found that most CMV-associated TCR beta chains appeared HLA-restricted, with HLA associations seemingly driven largely by CMV exposure. In vitro tests confirmed that three of the cytomegalovirus-associated TCR beta chains recognize cytomegalovirus antigens. Most TCR sequences were observed very rarely across donors, whereas some public TCRs were present in many individuals. In an earlier analysis of 587 of the donors, most TCR beta V segments appeared in productive rearrangements about 87% or about 30% of the time, broadly matching IMGT annotations. Roughly uniform sequencing depth across donors was assumed in presence/absence analyses, although this assumption may not hold. This cohort had only TCR beta chains sequenced, and the lack of alpha or paired-chain data limited which features could be detected.

Sequenced: PBMCs. The source is a woman between 18 and 29 years old in good health and CMV-seronegative. This receptor chain uses TRBV18 and TRBJ2-3; 8 middle bases align to TRBD1. The DNA reads as follows: TGTGCCAGCTCCCTCGGGGCGACTATGAGACAGGGGCAACGCACAGATACGCAGTATTTT. It codes for CASSLGATMRQGQRTDTQYF. The CDR3 plus the reference TRBV18 and TRBJ2-3 genes for the other parts give the full variable domain: NAGVMQNPRHLVRRRGQEARLRCSPMKGHSHVYWYRQLPEEGLKFMVYLQKENIIDESGMPKERFSAEFPKEGPSILRIQQVVRGDSAAYFCASSLGATMRQGQRTDTQYFGPGTRLTVL.